The clone carrying this T cell receptor beta chain was seen only a few times. The CDR3 is 13 residues long. Trimming shortened V by 7 bases and J by 6 bases, and 15 bases separated the two germline ends. Germline V CDR1 and CDR2: SEHNR, FQNEAQ (reference sequence). Each CDR3 protein gets one entry after TCRdb re-called the 5' RACE reads with MiXCR. The sample comprises over 300,000 distinct CDR3 sequences, about 20% of which are singletons, and roughly a fifth rests with the top ten. The data derive from a study of T-cell memory formation after mild COVID-19. Across the whole study: In these data, TCR clusters were largely donor specific.

Material for sequencing was PBMCs or a T cell subset sorted from them (not recorded which). This rearrangement joins TRBV7-9 to TRBJ1-2; D unclear. This clonotype originated in a man aged 18 to 29 who had mild COVID-19 (a few samples of this study predate the infection). Cell type and time point are not known. CDR3 region: CASTSRNVDGYTF. The CDR3 DNA sequence: TGTGCCAGCACCTCCCGGAACGTCGATGGCTACACCTTC.